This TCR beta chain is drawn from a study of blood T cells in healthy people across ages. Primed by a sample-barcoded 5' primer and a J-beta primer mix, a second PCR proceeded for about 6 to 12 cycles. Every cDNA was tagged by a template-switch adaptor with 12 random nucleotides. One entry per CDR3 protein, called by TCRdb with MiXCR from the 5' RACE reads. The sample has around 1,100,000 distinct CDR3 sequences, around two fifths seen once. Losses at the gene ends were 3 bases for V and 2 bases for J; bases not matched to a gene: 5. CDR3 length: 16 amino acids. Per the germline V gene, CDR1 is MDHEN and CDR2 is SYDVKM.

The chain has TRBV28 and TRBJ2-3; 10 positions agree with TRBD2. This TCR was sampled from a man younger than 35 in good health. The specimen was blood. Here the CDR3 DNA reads TGTGCCAGCAGTTTTGTAGCGGGGGGACCCACAGATACGCAGTATTTT. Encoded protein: CASSFVAGGPTDTQYF.